Sequencing of this T cell receptor beta chain was carried out in a study of identical twins (dated by TCRdb to 2016 to 2017). As for the study more broadly: TCR alpha and beta repertoires from monozygotic twins, unrelated adults of various ages and cord blood were deep-sequenced to test whether fetal clonotypes persist. Replicate twin experiments were performed at different times using different library preparation protocols to rule out contamination.

The method behind the library was 5' RACE. The sequencer was an Illumina HiSeq 2000. Template switching added a universal primer binding site, and the final cDNA carried a unique molecular identifier that allowed TCR cDNA molecules to be counted accurately. Specific primers in the conserved constant-segment region were used to synthesize first-strand cDNA for the TCR alpha and beta chains. To control for contamination, each cDNA library was double barcoded with a SMART-Mk sample barcode plus Illumina barcodes. TruSeq adapter sequences and Illumina sample barcodes were added in two successive PCR steps. Sequencing of the TCR alpha and beta cDNA libraries was done on the Illumina HiSeq platform using custom primers. As for the authors' bioinformatics: MiGEC was used to process raw reads and extract unique molecular identifiers, and MiXCR was used to find CDR3 positions. Recombination models were inferred per individual with the repgenHMM and IGoR tools using an EM algorithm. The tcR package in R was used for shared clonotype analysis, with sharing normalized by the product of cloneset sizes. Out-of-frame nonproductive sequences were analyzed to study raw recombination free of thymic and clonal selection effects. The raw public data were reprocessed by TCRdb itself: fastp quality trimming at Q25, MiXCR clonotype calling, in-frame beta chains only. Rows are combined by CDR3 protein, so each entry shows the most common genes and DNA. For this entry, the V and J calls and clone size follow TCRdb and not the study's own pipeline. The sample profile shows 700,000 to 950,000 distinct CDR3 sequences; around 12% of them were found once. Roughly 1.5% of the sample goes to the ten largest clones.

Sequences SGHAT (CDR1) and FQDESV (CDR2) are obtained from the germline V gene (reference sequence). V ends up 1 base short and J 0 bases short, with an unmatched junction base count of 7. From its cysteine to its phenylalanine, the CDR3 spans 20 amino acids. Only CDR3 DNA is held: 60 bases, read in frame from base 1. Every donor was a healthy Caucasian. Three pairs of female monozygotic twins, all aged roughly 18 to 30 years, made up the twin cohort. RNA for TCR libraries was isolated from peripheral blood mononuclear cells. The study at large found these results: Out-of-frame TCR alpha sharing in monozygotic twins was systematically underestimated by recombination models, whereas sharing between unrelated individuals was in agreement with the recombination models. Compared with coincidental sharing between unrelated individuals, an excess of low generation-probability sequences was observed among out-of-frame TCR alpha sequences shared between twins. Conclusions relied on cross-sectional statistical analysis, since the same donors could not be followed over many years. Abundant cord blood beta clonotypes had fewer insertions, young adult naive repertoires showed a similar but weaker trend, and memory repertoires showed no such trend. The excess sharing between twins in beta out-of-frame sequences was weaker because fewer shared sequences reduced the signal-to-noise ratio. Zero-insertion analyses could be partly confounded by invariant T cells such as MAIT and iNKT, though diverse VJ usage argued against such confounding for most clonotypes.

Worth noting for this clonotype: It lacks a known antigen. It has no much larger one-base neighbor in the sample; base qualities were not kept.

These data also formed part of another study, on yellow fever vaccine responses in identical twins. That second report states: The T cell response to vaccination in identical twins was reported by the authors to appear partly convergent and partly personalized. In identical twins, the study followed T cell clones that responded to the vaccine with precision.

This receptor chain uses TRBV11-1 and TRBJ2-1; a stretch of 15 junction bases matches TRBD2. The receptor was derived from a woman under 30 in good health. The sequencing input was PBMCs. The CDR3 protein sequence reads: CASSLVGTSGRPSSYNEQFF. The bases read TGTGCCAGCAGCTTAGTCGGGACTAGCGGGAGGCCTAGCTCCTACAATGAGCAGTTCTTC.